This is a list of T cell receptor beta chains from one sample in a study of cytomegalovirus exposure and HLA in healthy donors. Libraries were prepared by immunoSEQ multiplex PCR; TCRdb keeps only in-frame clonotypes and omits some of them. The sample gives 90,000 to 150,000 clones, 80% to 85% of which show up once; roughly 2.4% is in the top ten. Sequenced material: PBMCs. These receptor sequences come from a woman aged 40 to 50 in good health and CMV-seronegative. Each CDR3 is given without its conserved first and last residue.

v_gene,j_gene,CDR3aa
TRBV7-9,TRBJ2-5,ASSPGTEETQY
TRBV5-1,TRBJ1-6,ASSPFSGALNSPLH
TRBV27,TRBJ1-2,ASSLASTGEGYT
TRBV6-5,TRBJ2-3,ASTIRQGTDTQY
TRBV7-9,TRBJ2-1,ASSVGTSGGPAYNEQF
TRBV2,TRBJ1-2,ASSPGQGWVDGYT
TRBV2,TRBJ2-1,ASSGDSRPRNEQF
TRBV4-1,TRBJ1-1,ASSQDDTNTEAF
TRBV7-3,TRBJ1-2,ASSRGTAYGYT
TRBV5-1,TRBJ1-2,ASSPSWGADYGYT
TRBV7-2,TRBJ2-5,ASSLAFRGRGSETQY
TRBV7-2,TRBJ1-1,ASSWGQVAEAF
TRBV28,TRBJ2-3,ASSLGVAGVDTQY
TRBV2,TRBJ2-1,ASSPTSGSYNEQF
TRBV30,TRBJ1-5,AWSVQGNQPQH
TRBV7-9,TRBJ2-5,SSSQPGTGVSETQY
TRBV6-5,TRBJ2-7,ASSSTGPCEQY
TRBV9,TRBJ1-1,ASSDRQGSKAF
TRBV7-8,TRBJ1-1,ASNLGRDKNTEAF
TRBV7-3,TRBJ2-1,ASSLNGGRAGEQF
TRBV7-2,TRBJ2-7,ASSVSGSSYEQY
TRBV5-1,TRBJ1-1,ASSLAPAAVGEAF
TRBV4-1,TRBJ2-1,ASSQDPGSSSSYNEQF
TRBV2,TRBJ1-2,ASSAQRTGGNGYT